This T cell receptor beta chain was captured by sequencing in a study of identical twins. Study-wide results and caveats: For cord blood, abundant beta clonotypes had fewer insertions, unlike memory repertoires, which showed none. Beta out-of-frame sequences showed weaker excess sharing between twins.

This CDR3 is built from 14 residues. The germline V gene encodes CDR1 DFQATT and CDR2 SNEGSKA (reference sequence). Trimming pared 6 bases from V and 2 bases from J, leaving 15 bases between. TCRdb re-analysed the 5' RACE reads in MiXCR, keeping a single row per CDR3 protein. The sample shows about 690,000 distinct CDR3 sequences, roughly 20% of them seen only once. A few counts support this clonotype. No antigen is known for it. These data also formed part of another study, on T cells expressing NK-cell markers. This second report adds: A handful of donors showed these clonotypes also leading the CD3+CD56-NKG2C+ fraction.

The clonotype comes from a woman aged 18-29 years in good health. The sample was PBMCs. The chain is built from TRBV20-1 and TRBJ2-3, with D maybe TRBD2 (5 bases). As DNA, the CDR3 is TGCAGTGCGTGGAGCGGCCACACCACAGATACGCAGTATTTT. Residues: CSAWSGHTTDTQYF.